These 2 T cell receptor beta chains were sequenced from one sample in a study of vaccination effects on CD4 cells after COVID-19. Here immunoSEQ multiplex PCR was the method, and the copy in TCRdb shows in-frame clones only, minus some. The table has fewer than 85,000 clones, approximately 76% seen once. Pools of viral peptides were used by the ViraFEST assay to expand antigen-specific CD4+ T cells ahead of sequencing. A roughly ten-day culture period preceded the isolation of CD4+ T cells. All study participants received two doses of BNT162b2 or mRNA-1273 vaccine. No antigen has been assigned to these receptors. Sequencing was performed on CD4+ T cells from PBMCs cultured with HCoV-OC43 spike peptides, taken after COVID-19 vaccination. Subset specified: HCoV-OC43 spike overlapping peptide pool stimulation. The receptors derive from a human donor who received a COVID-19 vaccine.

This clone showed up just once. V is TRBV18 and J is TRBJ2-1; D ambiguous. Deletions cut 6 bases from V and 5 bases from J, with 11 bases between. The CDR3 loop spans 13 amino acids. The germline V gene has CDR1 KGHSH and CDR2 LQKENI. CDR3 region: CASSLDRNNEQFF. CDR3 sequence (DNA): TGTGCCAGCTCGTTGGACCGGAACAATGAGCAGTTCTTC.

A few counts support this clone. The genes are TRBV3-1 (or the pseudogene TRBV3-2) and TRBJ2-7; D is possibly TRBD1 (5 bases). Germline V gene sequence: CDR1 LGHDT, CDR2 YNNKEL (reference sequence). The V and J ends lost 1 base and 6 bases respectively, with 13 bases between them. The CDR3 has 14 residues. The CDR3 reads CASSQGLSGSEQYV. The DNA for the CDR3 is TGTGCCAGCAGCCAAGGTCTATCAGGGTCCGAGCAGTACGTC.